This is a list of T cell receptor beta chains from one sample in a study of blood T cell repertoires in COVID-19. Assay: immunoSEQ multiplex PCR; the TCRdb copy retains only in-frame clones and omits some. The sample has 150,000 to 200,000 clones, 84% seen once. Sequenced sample: PBMCs or T cells enriched from blood (not recorded which). The receptors were gathered from a woman aged 25 to 39 who had been exposed to COVID-19. Each CDR3 is given with its conserved first and last residue. The order of the fields is V gene, clone size, J gene, D gene, CDR3 DNA, CDR3 protein. A D gene is named only where the DNA matches it firmly. A row's size may be missing; if present it is once, few, many or a size class.

>TRBV6-5|-|TRBJ1-6|-
TGTGCCAGCAGTTACTCGGAGGGTCACTATAATTCACCCCTCCACTTT
CASSYSEGHYNSPLHF
>TRBV10-3|-|TRBJ2-7|TRBD1
TGTGCCATCAGTGGACAGGGGATCACCTACGAGCAGTACTTC
CAISGQGITYEQYF
>TRBV5-1|few|TRBJ1-5|-
TGCGCCAGCAGCGCAGACGGACAGCGTAGCAATCAGCCCCAGCATTTT
CASSADGQRSNQPQHF
>TRBV9|-|TRBJ1-6|-
TGTGCCAGCAGCGTAGGGGCCCGGGACACGGATACATCACCCCTCCACTTT
CASSVGARDTDTSPLHF
>TRBV4-2|-|TRBJ1-4|-
TGTGCCAGCAGCCAAGATGGCAGGGTGAGAGAAAAACTGTTTTTT
CASSQDGRVREKLFF
>TRBV5-1|-|TRBJ2-2|-
TGCGCCAGCAGCTTGTCATTGGCGGGATTTGCAGGGAAGACCGGGGAGCTGTTTTTT
CASSLSLAGFAGKTGELFF
>TRBV4-1|-|TRBJ2-3|-
TGCGCCAGCAGCCAAGATTCGGAGATGACAGATACGCAGTATTTT
CASSQDSEMTDTQYF
>TRBV9|-|TRBJ2-2|TRBD2
TGTGCCAGCAGCGTAGTCACTAGCGGAAACACCGGGGAGCTGTTTTTT
CASSVVTSGNTGELFF
>TRBV7-6|-|TRBJ1-2|-
TGTGCCAGCAGCTTAGGTGGGGGGTATGGCTACACCTTC
CASSLGGGYGYTF
>TRBV30|once|TRBJ2-2|TRBD2
TGTGCCTGGGGGACTAGCGGGGGGCCCGGGGAGCTGTTTTTT
CAWGTSGGPGELFF
>TRBV27|-|TRBJ2-7|TRBD1
TGTGCCAGCAGTTTAATGGGACAGGGGGTCCACGAGCAGTACTTC
CASSLMGQGVHEQYF
>TRBV7-2|-|TRBJ1-1|-
TGTGCCAGCAGCTTAGCGCTGGCAGGGGCTGAAGCTTTCTTT
CASSLALAGAEAFF
>TRBV5-5|few|TRBJ1-6|TRBD1
TGTGCCAGCAGCCGACAGGGGGAGGGTTCACCCCTCCACTTT
CASSRQGEGSPLHF
>TRBV27|few|TRBJ1-2|-
TGTGCCAGCAGTTTAGGTCCCAGGGCAGGGGATGGCTACACCTTC
CASSLGPRAGDGYTF
>TRBV9|few|TRBJ1-1|TRBD1
TGTGCCAGCAGCCCGAGAGGGGGCCTGAACACTGAAGCTTTCTTT
CASSPRGGLNTEAFF
>TRBV19|-|TRBJ1-1|-
TGTGCCAGCTCCGCGGGGAACACTGAAGCTTTCTTT
CASSAGNTEAFF
>TRBV29-1|-|TRBJ1-1|-
TGCAGCGCCCGGGGGGGCACTGAAGCTTTCTTT
CSARGGTEAFF
>TRBV30|-|TRBJ1-1|-
TGTGCCTGGAGTGTATTTTGGGGGGAAAGATTAAAGGGCACTGAAGCTTTCTTT
CAWSVFWGERLKGTEAFF
>TRBV27|few|TRBJ2-6|-
TGTGCCAGCAGTTTAAGCCAGGGAAACGTCCTGACTTTC
CASSLSQGNVLTF
>TRBV29-1|-|TRBJ2-1|TRBD1
TGCAGCGTTGGGCAATTGACAGGGGGCGCCTACAATGAGCAGTTCTTC
CSVGQLTGGAYNEQFF
>TRBV6-4|-|TRBJ1-1|-
TGTGCCAGCAGTGACCCCCCCGGCACTGAAGCTTTCTTT
CASSDPPGTEAFF
>TRBV4-1|-|TRBJ1-5|TRBD1
TGCGCCAGCAGCCAGCTGGACAGGGGAACCAGTCAGCCCCAGCATTTT
CASSQLDRGTSQPQHF
>TRBV5-6|once|TRBJ2-3|-
TGTGCCAGCAGCTCCCTCACAGATACGCAGTATTTT
CASSSLTDTQYF
>TRBV4-1|-|TRBJ1-1|-
TGCGCCAGCACAGGGGTTTTGAACACTGAAGCTTTCTTT
CASTGVLNTEAFF
>TRBV6-5|few|TRBJ2-5|-
TGTGCCAGCAGGCTTGAGGGTTCCCGAGAGACCCAGTACTTC
CASRLEGSRETQYF
>TRBV7-2|once|TRBJ1-6|TRBD1
TGTGCCAGCAGCACCCGACAGGGGCTACCCCTCCACTTT
CASSTRQGLPLHF
>TRBV6-6|few|TRBJ1-1|-
TGTGCCAGCAGTTACGATGGAGTTAACACTGAAGCTTTCTTT
CASSYDGVNTEAFF
>TRBV19|-|TRBJ1-2|TRBD1
TGTGCCAGTAGTATACAGACAGGGACCTACTATGGCTACACCTTC
CASSIQTGTYYGYTF
>TRBV5-1|-|TRBJ1-1|TRBD1
TGCGCCAGCAGCTTGGGACAGGGCGCGAACACTGAAGCTTTCTTT
CASSLGQGANTEAFF
>TRBV11-2|-|TRBJ1-4|-
TGTGCCAGCAGCTTGAGGGATCCAACTAATGAAAAACTGTTTTTT
CASSLRDPTNEKLFF
>TRBV5-4|-|TRBJ1-2|-
TGTGCCAGCAGCCGCGAGAGGGAGGGGGGAGGTGGCTACACCTTC
CASSREREGGGGYTF
>TRBV3-1/TRBV3-2|-|TRBJ1-1|TRBD1
TGTGCCAGCAGCCATCGGCAGGGGGCGTTTGAAGCTTTCTTT
CASSHRQGAFEAFF
>TRBV19|-|TRBJ1-3|-
TGTGCCAGTAGTATACAGGGTCTGACTGGAAACACCATATATTTT
CASSIQGLTGNTIYF
>TRBV12-3/TRBV12-4|-|TRBJ2-1|-
TGTGCCACCCGGACAGAAAACAATGAGCAGTTCTTC
CATRTENNEQFF
>TRBV2|-|TRBJ2-2|-
TGTGCCATCCCTCGAGGGACCGGGGAGCTGTTTTTT
CAIPRGTGELFF
>TRBV1|-|TRBJ2-2|-
TGCACCAGCAGCCCAAAGACGGGAATTAACACCGGGAGGGAGCTGTTTTTT
CTSSPKTGINTGRELFF
>TRBV7-6|-|TRBJ1-3|-
TGTGCCAGCAGCTATCAACAGGTTACCAGCTCTGGAAACACCATATATTTT
CASSYQQVTSSGNTIYF
>TRBV29-1|-|TRBJ2-3|TRBD2
TGCAGCGTTGATGGGGTAGGGACTAGCGGGGCCAGCACAGATACGCAGTATTTT
CSVDGVGTSGASTDTQYF
>TRBV3-1/TRBV3-2|-|TRBJ2-5|TRBD2
TGTGCCAGCAGCCAATGCGCAAAGAATCTTTGTTCCAGGGGACTAGCCGAAGAGACCCAGTACTTC
CASSQCAKNLCSRGLAEETQYF
>TRBV5-6|-|TRBJ2-7|-
TGTGCCAGCAGCTACGGGACAACCCTCGAGCAGTACTTC
CASSYGTTLEQYF
>TRBV4-2|-|TRBJ2-3|TRBD2
TGTGCCAGCGCCTCGGCGGCGGGGGGTGTGGATACGCAGTATTTT
CASASAAGGVDTQYF
>TRBV5-4|-|TRBJ1-2|-
TGTGCCAGCAGCATTGGTGGAGGGATCGGGGGAAACTATGGCTACACCTTC
CASSIGGGIGGNYGYTF
>TRBV5-4|-|TRBJ1-2|TRBD1
TGTGCCAGCAGCCTTACCGGACAGGAGGACACCTTC
CASSLTGQEDTF
>TRBV27|-|TRBJ2-2|-
TGTGCCAGCAGTTTTGGACAGTCCGCCGGGGAGCTGTTTTTT
CASSFGQSAGELFF
>TRBV27|-|TRBJ2-1|-
TGTGCCAGCAGTTACCCAGGGTTTGAGCAGTTCTTC
CASSYPGFEQFF
>TRBV12-3/TRBV12-4|-|TRBJ1-1|-
TGTGCCAGCAGTTTGTGGTCGCGCCCTGAAGCTTTCTTT
CASSLWSRPEAFF
>TRBV25-1|-|TRBJ1-2|TRBD1
TGTGCCAGCACTTCAAGAACAGGGGCGGATAACTATGGCTACACCTTC
CASTSRTGADNYGYTF
>TRBV7-9|-|TRBJ1-6|-
TGTGCCAGCAGCTTAGGATCAGGTTCACCCCTCCACTTT
CASSLGSGSPLHF
>TRBV6-5|-|TRBJ1-4|TRBD1
TGTGCCAGCAGTTACTCCGGGACAGGGAGTGAAAAACTGTTTTTT
CASSYSGTGSEKLFF
>TRBV6-2/TRBV6-3|-|TRBJ1-2|-
TGTGCCAGCAGTTACCCGGGACACGGAGATGGGGGCTACACCTTC
CASSYPGHGDGGYTF
>TRBV4-2|-|TRBJ1-5|TRBD1
TGTGCCAGCAGCCAAGAGGGACAGCTCAATCAGCCCCAGCATTTT
CASSQEGQLNQPQHF
>TRBV5-1|-|TRBJ2-7|-
TGCGCCAGCAGGGATCAGGGGAAAGGCTACGAGCAGTACTTC
CASRDQGKGYEQYF
>TRBV2|-|TRBJ1-2|-
TGTGCCAGCAGTGGTTTAACAGGCTTTGGCTACACCTTC
CASSGLTGFGYTF
>TRBV29-1|-|TRBJ2-3|-
TGCAGCGGAGGTACAGATACGCAGTATTTT
CSGGTDTQYF
>TRBV27|-|TRBJ2-2|-
TGTGCCAGCAGCTCACCCGCAGGGTACACCGGGGAGCTGTTTTTT
CASSSPAGYTGELFF
>TRBV27|-|TRBJ1-4|TRBD1
TGTGCCAGCAGTTCCCCTCGGACAGGCGAAAGTGAAAAACTGTTTTTT
CASSSPRTGESEKLFF
>TRBV15|once|TRBJ1-5|-
TGTGCCACCAGCAGAGGCCGACAGGTTAGCAATCAGCCCCAGCATTTT
CATSRGRQVSNQPQHF